This TCR beta chain was found in a study of spatial heterogeneity in lung cancer (dated by TCRdb to the late 2010s). In the study overall: The donors were approximately 70 patients from the lung TRACERx cohort who had early-stage, untreated non-small cell lung cancer. Follow-up PBMC samples were sequenced whenever available, with a median time to follow-up of around 24 months after resection. Beta-chain transcripts were consistently detected in greater numbers than alpha-chain transcripts, which likely reflects a higher abundance of beta-chain transcripts. In the raw uncorrected reads, each unique combination of TCR and UMI appeared more than ten times on average. TCR alpha and beta repertoires were quantitatively compared across multiple tumor regions, matched nontumor lung and blood in non-small cell lung cancer. TCR repertoire features were related to nonsynonymous mutation counts determined by whole-exome sequencing of tumor tissue. Both alpha and beta chains were TCR-sequenced in samples taken at surgery, namely 220 tumor regions, 62 to 70 matched nontumor lung samples and some 53 PBMC samples. The paper as a whole reports these results and caveats: Ubiquitous expanded tumor TCRs were found in blood more often at tumor resection than at routine follow-up. Only 15 or so patients were included in the comparisons of baseline and follow-up blood repertoires. Additional single-cell paired TCR alpha and beta sequencing was considered necessary to confirm, at a functional level, the hypothesis that regional TCRs recognize regional mutations.

The library was prepared using 5' RACE. TCRdb lists the instrument as NextSeq 500. In the TCR library protocol, a unique molecular identifier was attached to each TCR cDNA molecule so that PCR and sequencing errors could be corrected. For the original study's pipeline: Decombinator tools were used for TCR identification, UMI-based error correction and CDR3 extraction. Expanded TCRs were defined as those above a frequency of 2 per 1,000, corresponding to the top 1% of the tumor frequency distribution. Renyi diversity was computed with the R vegan package after each repertoire had been subsampled 100 times to 5,000 TCRs. CDR3 similarity networks were built from amino acid triplet string-kernel similarity, with CDR3s being connected when pairwise similarity was above 0.82. TCRdb cleaned the public reads at Q25 with fastp, built clones with MiXCR and kept in-frame beta chains. Rows merge per CDR3 protein into single entries with the most common DNA and genes. TCRdb assigned the V and J calls; the authors' analysis was not used. Counted in this sample were about 70,000 distinct CDR3 sequences; about 8.2% of them appeared once. The top ten constitute roughly 1.8% of the sample.

CDR1 and CDR2 are read off the germline V gene as SGHVS and FNYEAQ. The CDR3 has 16 amino acids, counting the end cysteine and phenylalanine. The entry retains the CDR3 DNA only, 48 bases that are in frame from base 1. Germline trimming: 0 bases from V, 2 bases from J; junction bases outside gene matches: 6. This clonotype has a count of ten or more. The target of this receptor is not known. Per-base qualities were not stored, and no clone one base away is much larger. The sample's time point, from its label and the paper: blood at routine non-recurrence follow-up after resection. TCR sequencing used whole RNA extracted from tumor and nontumor lung tissue, or from cryopreserved PBMC samples, without cell sorting. Patients were selected for TCR sequencing only if sufficient RNA was available from at least two tumor regions.

The source of this sequence is a female donor with early-stage non-small cell lung cancer. The material sequenced was PBMCs, taken at follow-up. The V and J genes are TRBV7-6 and TRBJ2-5, with TRBD2 identical over 7 junction bases. The DNA sequence reads TGTGCCAGCAGCTTAGCGCACGCTAGCGGTCAAGAGACCCAGTACTTC. Translated, it gives CASSLAHASGQETQYF. The variable domain in full, with residues beyond the CDR3 obtained from the reference TRBV7-6 and TRBJ2-5 genes, is GAGVSQSPRYKVTKRGQDVALRCDPISGHVSLYWYRQALGQGPEFLTYFNYEAQQDKSGLPNDRFSAERPEGSISTLTIQRTEQRDSAMYRCASSLAHASGQETQYFGPGTRLLVL.